This T cell receptor (beta chain) is drawn from a study of shared clonotypes between healthy human individuals. Points from the study as a whole: Sharing across four donors was highest in naive CD4 (roughly 5%) and lowest in memory CD8 (approximately 0.4%). Sequencing depth was expected to influence donor clonotype sharing.

The donor cohort consisted entirely of Caucasian adults residing in Nashville, Tennessee. The split of CD4+ cells yielded CD45RA+ naive and CD45RA-negative memory subsets. For this clone: Its target is not known.

This table comes from immunoSEQ multiplex PCR, and its TCRdb copy is limited to in-frame clones, with some not included. Among 780,000 or so clones, over 55% were seen once, and the ten largest hold around 1.8%. Trimming took off 9 bases at V and 1 base at J, with 10 bases between the two ends. Germline CDR1 LNHDA, CDR2 SQIVND (reference sequence). The CDR3 extends over 13 amino acids. The gene calls are TRBV19 and TRBJ2-1; D assignment may be TRBD1 or TRBD2 (5 bases each). This receptor was identified in a woman aged 25 to 39 in good health. Sequenced sample: memory CD4+ T cells sorted from blood. Indicated subset: CD45RA-negative fraction. The CDR3 DNA sequence: TGTGCCAGCCGGGACCTTTCCTACAATGAGCAGTTCTTC. As protein: CASRDLSYNEQFF.